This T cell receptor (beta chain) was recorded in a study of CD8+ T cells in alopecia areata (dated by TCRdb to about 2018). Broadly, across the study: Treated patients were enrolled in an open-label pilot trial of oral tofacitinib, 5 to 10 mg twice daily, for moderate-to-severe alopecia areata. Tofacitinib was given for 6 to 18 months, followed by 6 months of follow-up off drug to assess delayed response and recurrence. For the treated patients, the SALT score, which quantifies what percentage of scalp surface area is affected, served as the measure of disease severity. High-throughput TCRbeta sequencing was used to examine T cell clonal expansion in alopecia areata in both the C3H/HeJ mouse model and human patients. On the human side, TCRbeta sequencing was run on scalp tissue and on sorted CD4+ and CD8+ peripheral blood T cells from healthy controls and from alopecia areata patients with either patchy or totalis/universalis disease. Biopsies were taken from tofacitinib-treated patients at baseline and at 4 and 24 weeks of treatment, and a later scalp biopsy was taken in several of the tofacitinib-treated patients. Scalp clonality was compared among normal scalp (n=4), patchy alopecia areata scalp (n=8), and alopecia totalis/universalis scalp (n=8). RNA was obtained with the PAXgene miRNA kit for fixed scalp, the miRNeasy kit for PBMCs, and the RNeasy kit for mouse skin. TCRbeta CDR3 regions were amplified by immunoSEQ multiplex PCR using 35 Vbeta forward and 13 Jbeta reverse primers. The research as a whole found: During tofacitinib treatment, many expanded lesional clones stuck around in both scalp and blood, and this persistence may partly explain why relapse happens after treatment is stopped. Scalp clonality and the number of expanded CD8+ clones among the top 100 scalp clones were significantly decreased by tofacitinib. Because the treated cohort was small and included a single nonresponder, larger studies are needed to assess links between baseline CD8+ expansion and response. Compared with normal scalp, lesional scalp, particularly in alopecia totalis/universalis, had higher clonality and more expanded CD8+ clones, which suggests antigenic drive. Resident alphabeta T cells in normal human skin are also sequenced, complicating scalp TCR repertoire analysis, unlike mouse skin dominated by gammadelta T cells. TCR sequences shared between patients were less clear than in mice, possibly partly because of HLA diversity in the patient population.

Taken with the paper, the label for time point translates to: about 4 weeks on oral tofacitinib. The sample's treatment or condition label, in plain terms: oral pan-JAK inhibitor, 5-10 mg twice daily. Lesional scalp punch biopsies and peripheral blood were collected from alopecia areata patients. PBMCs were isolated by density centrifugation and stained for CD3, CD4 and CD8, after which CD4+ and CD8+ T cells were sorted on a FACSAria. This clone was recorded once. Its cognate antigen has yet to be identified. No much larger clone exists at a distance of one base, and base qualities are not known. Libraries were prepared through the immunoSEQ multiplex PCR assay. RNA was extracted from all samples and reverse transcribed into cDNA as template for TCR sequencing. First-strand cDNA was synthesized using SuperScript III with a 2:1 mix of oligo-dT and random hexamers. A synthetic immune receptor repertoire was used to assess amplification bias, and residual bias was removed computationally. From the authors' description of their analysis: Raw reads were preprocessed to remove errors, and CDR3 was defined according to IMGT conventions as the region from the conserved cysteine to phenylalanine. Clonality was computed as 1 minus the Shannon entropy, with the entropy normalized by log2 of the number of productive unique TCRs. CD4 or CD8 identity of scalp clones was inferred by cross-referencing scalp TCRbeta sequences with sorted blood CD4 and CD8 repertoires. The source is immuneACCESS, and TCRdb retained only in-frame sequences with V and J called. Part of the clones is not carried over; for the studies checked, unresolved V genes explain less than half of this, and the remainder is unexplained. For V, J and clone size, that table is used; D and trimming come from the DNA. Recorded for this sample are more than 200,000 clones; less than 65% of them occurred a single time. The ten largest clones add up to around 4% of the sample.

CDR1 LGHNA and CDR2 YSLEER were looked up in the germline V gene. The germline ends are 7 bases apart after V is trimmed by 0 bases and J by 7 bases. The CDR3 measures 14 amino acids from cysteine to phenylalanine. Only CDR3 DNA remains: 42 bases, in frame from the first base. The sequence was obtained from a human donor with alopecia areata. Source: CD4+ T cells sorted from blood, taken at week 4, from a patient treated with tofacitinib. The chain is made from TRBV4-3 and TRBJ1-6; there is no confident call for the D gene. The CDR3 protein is CASSQERENSPLHF. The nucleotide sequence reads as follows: TGCGCCAGCAGCCAAGAGAGAGAGAATTCACCCCTCCACTTT.